The clone carrying this T cell receptor (beta chain) was seen a single time. The antigen is undetermined. The CDR3 has 14 amino acids. V was clipped by 7 bases and J by 1 base, with 13 bases between them. Germline CDR1 and CDR2: SGHTA and FQGNSA. This entry belongs to a study of cytomegalovirus exposure and HLA in healthy donors. Study-level information: Unique TCRs numbering some 80 million, obtained from HLA-typed donors, made up an early data release.

Study-level results: Relative to equally common others, HLA-associated TCR beta chains showed greater clonal expansion in a later analysis.

In the PCR, 60 Vbeta and 13 Jbeta primers were used. Per the authors' pipeline: As a later analysis found, there were 70 million to 100 million unique TCR beta chains, of which 8.5 million to 13 million were shared. The table came from immunoSEQ multiplex PCR; TCRdb's copy has only in-frame clones and leaves some out. The D gene and trimming were derived from the DNA, and the V and J assignments and clone size from that table. This table has 200,000 or so clones, about 81% appearing once. The TCR comes from a woman aged 45-60 years in good health and CMV-seropositive. The chain is built from TRBV7-2 and TRBJ2-5; D is possibly TRBD2 (6 bases). The specimen sequenced was PBMCs. CDR3 protein: CASTWGTSQETQYF. The CDR3 DNA reads as TGTGCCAGCACCTGGGGGACTTCCCAAGAGACCCAGTACTTC.